This T cell receptor (beta chain) was found in a study of T cells in Graves' hyperthyroidism and ophthalmopathy. The CDR3 has 15 residues. Per the germline V gene, CDR1 is MNHNS and CDR2 is SASEGT. Remarks on this clonotype: It may be a read error: a sequence one base away is much more abundant.

The source material, RNA transcripts, was used to amplify TCR beta CDR3 regions. Initially, a first-round RT-PCR of the TCR CDR3 employed the HTBI primer set. MiXCR was run by TCRdb on the multiplex PCR reads, yielding one entry per CDR3 protein. This table has hundreds of thousands of distinct CDR3 sequences, roughly 20% appearing once. The source is a man younger than 40 with Graves' ophthalmopathy. This chain links TRBV6-1 with TRBJ2-7, with 9 bases lining up with TRBD1. Sequencing was performed on blood. The CDR3 reads CAGSGAGTGTYEQYF. CDR3 nucleotide sequence: TGTGCCGGCAGTGGAGCCGGGACAGGGACCTACGAGCAGTACTTC.